Following are 21 T cell receptor beta chains from one sample sequenced in a study of cytomegalovirus exposure and HLA in healthy donors. PCR involved 60 Vbeta and 13 Jbeta primers. Clones were read by immunoSEQ multiplex PCR, and TCRdb kept only the in-frame ones, dropping some. Among 95,000 to 150,000 clones listed, over 60% were seen once. The specimen sequenced was PBMCs. The origin of the receptors is a woman in her forties in good health and CMV-seropositive.

A note on this clone: The same CDR3 arises from other DNA sequences in this sample as well. The chain recombines TRBV4-1 with TRBJ2-5; the D gene is possibly TRBD1 (6 bases). Germline V lookup: CDR1 MGHRA, CDR2 YSYEKL. V was shortened by 0 bases and J by 4 bases, with 12 bases between the two germline ends. This CDR3 has 15 amino acids. CDR3 sequence reads: CASSQEGGRTETQYF. CDR3 DNA sequence: TGCGCCAGCAGCCAAGAAGGGGGACGGACAGAGACCCAGTACTTC.

DNA of the CDR3: TGTGCCAGCAGCTACGGGACACAGGGTCTTAGCTATGGCTACACCTTC. It encodes CASSYGTQGLSYGYTF. The chain uses TRBV11-3 and TRBJ1-2, with D perhaps TRBD1 (6 bases). Trimming stripped 4 bases from V and 4 bases from J, with 19 bases between. Germline CDR1 reads SGHNT; CDR2 reads YENEEA. The CDR3 is 16 amino acids. Using reference TRBV11-3 and TRBJ1-2 for the parts outside the CDR3, the full variable domain is EAGVVQSPRYKIIEKKQPVAFWCNPISGHNTLYWYLQNLGQGPELLIRYENEEAVDDSQLPKDRFSAERLKGVDSTLKIQPAELGDSAVYLCASSYGTQGLSYGYTFGSGTRLTVV.

The V call is TRBV2, the J call TRBJ2-5; 10 bases line up with TRBD2. The germline V gene has CDR1 SNHLY and CDR2 FYNNEI. This CDR3 comprises 17 residues. V lost 3 bases to trimming and J lost 1 base; unmatched junction nucleotides: 8. The CDR3 spells CASSDRVAGGFQETQYF. DNA of the CDR3: TGTGCCAGCAGTGATCGAGTAGCGGGGGGCTTCCAAGAGACCCAGTACTTC. Full variable domain (missing parts from reference TRBV2 and TRBJ2-5): EPEVTQTPSHQVTQMGQEVILRCVPISNHLYFYWYRQILGQKVEFLVSFYNNEISEKSEIFDDQFSVERPDGSNFTLKIRSTKLEDSAMYFCASSDRVAGGFQETQYFGPGTRLLVL.

The V gene is TRBV5-4, the J gene TRBJ2-4; D perhaps matches TRBD2 (7 bases). Trimming stripped 0 bases from V and 5 bases from J, with 12 bases between. This CDR3 is built from 15 residues. Looked up from germline, CDR1 is SGHNT and CDR2 is YYREEE (reference sequence). In nucleotides, the CDR3 is TGTGCCAGCAGCTTGGCGGGGGGCCCGGAAAACATTCAGTACTTC. Translating gives CASSLAGGPENIQYF.

Of note for this clone: An end of the junction differs from the germline gene, which may be a read error. The V call is TRBV7-7, the J call TRBJ2-5; TRBD2 is a possible D gene (6 bases). There are 16 residues in the CDR3. Germline V lookup: CDR1 SSHAT, CDR2 FNYEAQ (reference sequence). CDR3 coding DNA: TGTGCTAGCAGCCCCTCCCCCGCGGGGTTGGTGGAGACCCAGTACTTC. Translation: CASSPSPAGLVETQYF. The full variable domain, in which reference TRBV7-7 and TRBJ2-5 provide the parts outside the CDR3, is GAGVSQSPRYKVTKRGQDVTLRCDPISSHATLYWYQQALGQGPEFLTYFNYEAQPDKSGLPSDRFSAERPEGSISTLTIQRTEQRDSAMYRCASSPSPAGLVETQYFGPGTRLLVL.

The V call is TRBV19, the J call TRBJ1-2; D is uncertain. Deletions cut 0 bases from V and 8 bases from J, with 10 bases between. Germline CDR1 reads LNHDA; CDR2 reads SQIVND (reference sequence). The CDR3 is made up of 13 amino acids. The CDR3 loop is CASSIETLWGYTF. CDR3 coding DNA: TGTGCCAGTAGTATAGAGACACTTTGGGGCTACACCTTC.

V gene TRBV11-3 combines with J gene TRBJ2-1, with a tentative D call TRBD2 (5 bases). CDR3 length: 14 amino acids. V was clipped by 1 base and J by 6 bases, with 10 bases between them. Germline CDR1 is SGHNT and CDR2 is YENEEA. CDR3 in amino acids: CASSLGLEGNEQFF. The CDR3 DNA is TGTGCCAGCAGCTTAGGGTTAGAGGGCAATGAGCAGTTCTTC. The whole variable domain, remainder taken from reference TRBV11-3 and TRBJ2-1, is EAGVVQSPRYKIIEKKQPVAFWCNPISGHNTLYWYLQNLGQGPELLIRYENEEAVDDSQLPKDRFSAERLKGVDSTLKIQPAELGDSAVYLCASSLGLEGNEQFFGPGTRLTVL.

This clone was detected a few times. This sequence joins TRBV19 and TRBJ2-5; perhaps TRBD1 as D (5 bases). The CDR3 loop spans 14 amino acids. The germline V gene encodes CDR1 LNHDA and CDR2 SQIVND (reference sequence). Trimming cost V 3 bases and J 5 bases, with 13 bases left between them. The CDR3 DNA sequence: TGTGCCAGTAGTATGGTGGCGCAGGGTGAGACCCAGTACTTC. Its translation is CASSMVAQGETQYF.

V and J are TRBV4-1 and TRBJ2-2; D may be TRBD1 (5 bases). V was pared by 3 bases and J by 2 bases, with 16 bases between. The length of the CDR3 is 17 residues. Germline CDR1 and CDR2: MGHRA and YSYEKL. The CDR3 region is CASSHPKTGRNTGELFF. The CDR3 DNA reads as TGCGCCAGCAGCCATCCAAAAACAGGCCGTAACACCGGGGAGCTGTTTTTT.

The chain has TRBV10-3 and TRBJ2-1; 11 bases are shared with TRBD2. CDR3 length: 15 amino acids. The V segment lost 3 bases and the J segment 8 bases; nucleotides outside the gene matches: 6. Germline V gene sequence: CDR1 ENHRY, CDR2 SYGVKD. The CDR3 DNA is TGTGCCATCAGTGACGGTAGCGGGAGGGCTCATGAGCAGTTCTTC. Translating gives CAISDGSGRAHEQFF.

In its sample, this clone was seen once. The chain joins TRBV11-3 to TRBJ1-6; D remains ambiguous. With 1 base removed from V and 9 bases from J, the gap between germline ends came to 13 bases. The germline gives CDR1 SGHNT, CDR2 YENEEA. There are 15 residues in the CDR3. CDR3 coding DNA: TGTGCCAGCAGCTTAGGCGCATTAGGAGTTTCACCCCTCCACTTT. Residues: CASSLGALGVSPLHF.

This clone was seen only a few times. The chain couples TRBV15 to TRBJ1-5; 7 bases match TRBD1. The ends lost 0 bases at V and 7 bases at J; junction bases unmatched: 9. The CDR3 is made up of 16 amino acids. Germline CDR1 reads LNHNV; CDR2 reads YYDKDF (reference sequence). CDR3 sequence: CATSRDRGATGQPQHF. The CDR3 nucleotides are TGTGCCACCAGCAGAGACAGGGGGGCGACCGGGCAGCCCCAGCATTTT.

This clone was observed a handful of times. V usage is TRBV10-1 and J usage is TRBJ1-2; possibly TRBD1 for D (5 bases). V lost 6 bases, J lost 4 bases, and 15 bases lay in between. Germline V gene lookup returns CDR1 WNHNN and CDR2 SYGVQD (reference sequence). CDR3 length equals 14 residues. CDR3: CASRWGDRVYGYTF. In nucleotides, the CDR3 is TGCGCCAGCAGGTGGGGGGATAGGGTCTATGGCTACACCTTC.

The chain uses TRBV5-1 and TRBJ2-5, with D maybe TRBD2 (5 bases). Germline V lookup: CDR1 SGHRS, CDR2 YFSETQ. This CDR3 has 13 amino acids. Trimming shortened V by 4 bases and J by 4 bases, and 11 bases separated the two germline ends. The CDR3 reads CASSAGLRETQYF. Written as DNA, the CDR3 is TGCGCCAGCAGCGCAGGACTCAGAGAGACCCAGTACTTC.

This clone showed up just a few times. This CDR3 reads CASSLGREAFF. DNA of the CDR3: TGTGCCAGCAGTCTAGGTAGAGAAGCTTTCTTT. The chain links TRBV6-5 to TRBJ1-1; D ambiguous. Deletions cut 5 bases from V and 8 bases from J, with 9 bases between. Germline-derived CDR1 and CDR2 are MNHEY and SVGAGI. The CDR3 has 11 residues.

Concerning this clone: The same CDR3 also results from other DNA sequences found in this sample. The rearrangement uses TRBV7-3 and TRBJ1-1; 8 nucleotides line up with TRBD1. Germline CDR1 SGHTA, CDR2 FQGTGA. The CDR3 is 14 amino acids. The trim removed 4 bases at V and 4 bases at J, leaving 5 bases unmatched. The CDR3 region has the DNA TGTGCCAGCAGCTCGCAGGGGGCTGGCACTGAAGCTTTCTTT. It translates to CASSSQGAGTEAFF.

V gene TRBV5-1 combines with J gene TRBJ2-3, with 11 bases fitting TRBD2. Per the germline V gene, CDR1 is SGHRS and CDR2 is YFSETQ. Trimming took 0 bases from V and 4 from J; bases not matched to a gene: 4. There are 16 residues in the CDR3. The chain's CDR3 is CASSLVVLAGADTQYF. For the CDR3, the DNA is TGCGCCAGCAGCTTGGTAGTACTAGCGGGGGCAGATACGCAGTATTTT.

J is TRBJ2-7 and V is TRBV11-2; D not resolved. CDR3 length equals 11 residues. The V and J ends lost 3 bases and 4 bases respectively, with 4 bases between them. Germline CDR1 is SGHAT and CDR2 is FQNNGV. The CDR3 sequence: CASSFQYEQYF. DNA of the CDR3: TGTGCCAGCAGCTTTCAATACGAGCAGTACTTC.

This clone was seen only a few times. The chain is built from TRBV10-2 and TRBJ1-1; TRBD1 might be the D (6 bases). V shed 4 bases and J shed 7 bases, with 13 bases lying between them. The germline gives CDR1 WSHSY, CDR2 SAAADI. The length of the CDR3 is 13 residues. CDR3 nucleotides: TGCGCCAGCAGTGCCGTGGGGGCACGTGAAGCTTTCTTT. Translating it yields CASSAVGAREAFF.

V gene TRBV6-5 combines with J gene TRBJ2-7; D gene ambiguous. The germline V gene has CDR1 MNHEY and CDR2 SVGAGI. CDR3 size: 16 residues. Between the trimmed V and J ends, which lost 0 bases and 5 bases, there was a span of 17 bases. The CDR3 DNA follows: TGTGCCAGCAGTTACTCCCTTAATAGCCCGATGGACGAGCAGTACTTC. Encoded protein: CASSYSLNSPMDEQYF.

This clone was seen only a few times. The genes are TRBV29-1 and TRBJ2-5, with TRBD2 matching over 8 bases. V shed 0 bases, J shed 6 bases, and the junction held 12 bases outside the gene matches. Germline CDR1 and CDR2: SQVTM and ANQGSEA. The CDR3 consists of 16 residues. The CDR3 loop is CSVEDSRAGDVKTQYF. The CDR3 coding sequence is TGCAGCGTTGAAGATTCCCGAGCGGGAGACGTTAAGACCCAGTACTTC.